Each of the 16 T cell receptor beta chains below was sequenced from the same sample in a study of shared clonotypes between healthy human individuals. Measured with immunoSEQ multiplex PCR; TCRdb has only the in-frame clones, and not every one. This table has more than 600,000 clones, under 95% appearing once. In the naive CD8 group, cells lacked CD45RO and were positively selected for CCR7, so terminally differentiated effector memory CD45RA+ cells were left out. The sample was naive CD8+ T cells sorted from blood. The source of these receptors is a man under 40 in good health.

Comments on this clone: A far larger clone is one nucleotide away, so this likely arose from a read error. The sample carries other DNA sequences with the same CDR3. The V and J genes are TRBV11-2 and TRBJ2-2; D not certain. Trimming took off 4 bases at V and 2 bases at J, with 2 bases between the two ends. Looked up from germline, CDR1 is SGHAT and CDR2 is FQNNGV. The CDR3 is 12 amino acids. The CDR3 DNA reads TGTGCCAGCAGCTCAAACACCGGGGAGCTGTTTTTT. It is translated as CASSSNTGELFF.

The chain uses TRBV7-9 and TRBJ2-6, with 7 positions matching TRBD1. This CDR3 is 17 amino acids long. CDR1 SEHNR and CDR2 FQNEAQ come from the germline V gene (reference sequence). The junction had 7 bases not matched to a gene; V was cut back by 3 bases and J by 2 bases. CDR3 loop: CASSFLLQGPGANVLTF. DNA for the CDR3: TGTGCCAGCAGCTTCCTCCTACAGGGGCCTGGGGCCAACGTCCTGACTTTC. Full variable domain (outside the CDR3, taken from reference TRBV7-9 and TRBJ2-6): DTGVSQNPRHKITKRGQNVTFRCDPISEHNRLYWYRQTLGQGPEFLTYFQNEAQLEKSRLLSDRFSAERPKGSFSTLEIQRTEQGDSAMYLCASSFLLQGPGANVLTFGAGSRLTVL.

The chain joins TRBV6-1 to TRBJ1-5; D not resolved. Trimming pared 0 bases from V and 6 bases from J, leaving 9 bases between. Germline V gene sequence: CDR1 MNHNS, CDR2 SASEGT. The CDR3 extends over 14 amino acids. DNA for the CDR3: TGTGCCAGCAGTGAAGCCCCCGACGTTCAGCCCCAGCATTTT. Translated: CASSEAPDVQPQHF.

The J gene is TRBJ2-7, the V gene TRBV7-6; unclear D gene. This CDR3 region has 15 residues. The V gene lost 1 base and the J gene lost 2 bases, with 12 bases spanning the gap. Germline lookup yields CDR1 SGHVS and CDR2 FNYEAQ. The CDR3 region is CASSLEVVGTYEQYF. CDR3 nucleotides: TGTGCCAGCAGCTTAGAAGTGGTTGGGACCTACGAGCAGTACTTC.

This rearrangement joins TRBV6-5 to TRBJ2-1; unclear D gene. CDR1 and CDR2 (germline): MNHEY, SVGAGI. CDR3 size: 14 residues. V was pared by 4 bases and J by 7 bases, with 14 bases between. DNA for the CDR3: TGTGCCAGCAGTTTTCTAAAGGGTGTGAATGAGCAGTTCTTC. The encoded protein is CASSFLKGVNEQFF.

This chain uses TRBV6-1 with TRBJ1-5, with D unclear. The ends were cut back, 7 bases at V and 6 bases at J, with 19 bases in the middle. The CDR3 runs 15 residues. Germline assignment: CDR1 MNHNS and CDR2 SASEGT. CDR3 in amino acids: CASMKVEALGQPQHF. The CDR3 DNA follows: TGTGCCAGCATGAAGGTGGAGGCCTTGGGTCAGCCCCAGCATTTT.

V usage is TRBV27 and J usage is TRBJ2-7; D unclear. The ends were cut back, 0 bases at V and 2 bases at J, with 8 bases in the middle. The CDR3 has 14 amino acids. Germline V gene data show CDR1 as MNHEY and CDR2 as SMNVEV (reference sequence). The CDR3 loop is CASSLSLGTYEQYF. CDR3 nucleotides: TGTGCCAGCAGTTTATCGCTGGGAACCTACGAGCAGTACTTC.

This rearrangement joins TRBV23-1 to TRBJ1-5; D gene uncertain. TRBV23-1 is designated an ORF whose function remains uncertain. The CDR3 is 14 amino acids. Trimming removed 4 bases from V and 7 bases from J, with 14 bases in between. CDR3 sequence: CASSPRGFRQPQHF. The CDR3 nucleotides read TGCGCCAGCAGTCCTCGCGGGTTTCGGCAGCCCCAGCATTTT.

Comment on this clone: The sample carries other DNA sequences with the same CDR3. CDR3 protein: CASSPVSSTDTQYF. The CDR3 bases are TGTGCCAGCAGCCCAGTTTCGTCGACAGATACGCAGTATTTT. V is TRBV7-9 and J is TRBJ2-3; D unresolved. V was pared by 5 bases and J by 3 bases, with 12 bases between. Germline V CDR1 and CDR2: SEHNR, FQNEAQ (reference sequence). The CDR3 covers 14 residues.

The genes are TRBV28 and TRBJ2-7, with 9 bases lining up with TRBD2. Germline trimming cut 4 bases from V and 4 bases from J; bases unmatched to any gene: 8. The length of the CDR3 is 15 residues. Germline CDR1 and CDR2: MDHEN and SYDVKM. This CDR3 is CASSSRSGSVYEQYF. The CDR3 DNA sequence: TGTGCCAGCAGTTCCCGTAGCGGGAGTGTGTACGAGCAGTACTTC.

The CDR3 protein is CASSQDPSGMTYNEQFF. For the CDR3, the DNA is TGCGCCAGCAGCCAAGACCCATCGGGGATGACCTACAATGAGCAGTTCTTC. The genes are TRBV4-3 and TRBJ2-1; tentative D call: TRBD2 (5 bases). CDR3 length: 17 amino acids. From germline, CDR1 is LGHNA and CDR2 YSLEER. Trimming shortened V by 0 bases and J by 2 bases, and 14 bases separated the two germline ends.

As for this clone: This is likely a read error, given that the CDR3 carries no conserved phenylalanine or tryptophan at its end. The DNA is left out, because the CDR3 cannot be placed on it with certainty; the CDR3 is given as TCRdb lists it. The chain joins TRBV2 to TRBJ2-7; the table's D gene call, TRBD2, was not cross checked with the DNA. The CDR3 adds up to 13 amino acids, both ends counted. Germline V CDR1 and CDR2: SNHLY, FYNNEI. The CDR3 sequence is CASSELRLAGDTI.

The V gene is TRBV28, the J gene TRBJ2-7; 7 nucleotides line up with TRBD1. The CDR3 runs 15 residues. Trimming took 6 bases from V and 0 from J; bases not matched to a gene: 8. Germline V gene lookup returns CDR1 MDHEN and CDR2 SYDVKM. CDR3 DNA: TGTGCCAGCAGACCCTTCACAGGGGTCTCCTACGAGCAGTACTTC. Translation: CASRPFTGVSYEQYF. Looking up the rest from reference TRBV28 and TRBJ2-7 gives the full variable domain: DVKVTQSSRYLVKRTGEKVFLECVQDMDHENMFWYRQDPGLGLRLIYFSYDVKMKEKGDIPEGYSVSREKKERFSLILESASTNQTSMYLCASRPFTGVSYEQYFGPGTRLTVT.

V and J are TRBV2 and TRBJ2-3; D gene ambiguous. The CDR3 has 12 amino acids. Between the trimmed V and J ends, which lost 1 base and 5 bases, there was a span of 4 bases. Germline CDR1 reads SNHLY; CDR2 reads FYNNEI. The CDR3 spells CASSEVLDTQYF. The CDR3 DNA sequence: TGTGCCAGCAGTGAAGTCTTAGATACGCAGTATTTT.

The chain uses TRBV5-5 and TRBJ2-7; tentative D call: TRBD1 (6 bases). The CDR3 is 14 amino acids. With 4 bases removed from V and 0 bases from J, the gap between germline ends came to 11 bases. The germline V gene has CDR1 SGHKS and CDR2 YYEKEE (reference sequence). The CDR3 bases are TGTGCCAGCAGCCTGGGGGACACCTCCTACGAGCAGTACTTC. It encodes CASSLGDTSYEQYF.

The chain uses TRBV5-6 and TRBJ2-2; maybe TRBD2 (6 bases). Trimming shortened V by 4 bases and J by 2 bases, and 12 bases separated the two germline ends. Per germline, CDR1 SGHDT and CDR2 YYEEEE. The CDR3 extends over 15 amino acids. DNA for the CDR3: TGTGCCAGCAGCCTCGGGACTTCCAACACCGGGGAGCTGTTTTTT. This sequence encodes CASSLGTSNTGELFF.